These T cell receptor beta chains were read from a single sample in a study of beta chain features in type 1 diabetes. Profiling relied on immunoSEQ multiplex PCR, and the TCRdb table lists in-frame clones only, not all of them. The table includes roughly 300,000 clones, roughly an eighth detected once. Sequenced input: naive CD4+ T cells from blood. The source is a man aged 30 to 39 with type 1 diabetes. Both conserved end residues are part of each CDR3. The order of the fields is V gene, clone size, J gene, CDR3 length, D gene, CDR3 protein, CDR3 DNA. D genes are given only for firm matches. Clone size is not always given. Where it is, it says once, few, many or a class for expanded clones.

>TRBV28|.|TRBJ2-2|13|TRBD2
CAVLAGAVGELFF
TGTGCCGTGTTAGCGGGAGCGGTCGGGGAGCTGTTTTTT
>TRBV19|.|TRBJ1-1|14|TRBD1
CASGQGLMNTEAFF
TGTGCCAGTGGACAGGGATTGATGAACACTGAAGCTTTCTTT
>TRBV4-3|few|TRBJ2-7|16|.
CASSQDWAGSPYEQYF
TGCGCCAGCAGCCAAGATTGGGCAGGGTCCCCCTACGAGCAGTACTTC
>TRBV28|once|TRBJ1-1|13|.
CASIFGWNTEAFF
TGTGCCAGCATTTTCGGGTGGAACACTGAAGCTTTCTTT
>TRBV28|.|TRBJ2-3|13|.
CASQDGVADTQYF
TGTGCCAGCCAGGACGGGGTTGCAGATACGCAGTATTTT
>TRBV5-1|once|TRBJ2-7|16|TRBD1
CASSHAIGQGAEGQYF
TGCGCCAGCAGCCATGCCATCGGACAGGGGGCAGAAGGGCAGTACTTC
>TRBV4-3|few|TRBJ2-3|15|.
CASSQVTSLPDTQYF
TGCGCCAGCAGCCAAGTCACTAGTTTGCCAGATACGCAGTATTTT
>TRBV7-2|once|TRBJ1-1|13|.
CASSPGVRTEAFF
TGTGCCAGCAGTCCAGGGGTGAGAACTGAAGCTTTCTTT
>TRBV4-3|few|TRBJ2-2|14|.
CASSLSGNTGELFF
TGCGCCAGCAGCCTTAGCGGGAACACCGGGGAGCTGTTTTTT
>TRBV30|few|TRBJ1-2|14|.
CAWSVRGGGVGYTF
TGTGCCTGGAGTGTACGGGGGGGAGGGGTTGGCTACACCTTC
>TRBV7-9|.|TRBJ2-2|13|.
CASRPRNTGELFF
TGTGCCAGCAGGCCCAGGAACACCGGGGAGCTGTTTTTT
>TRBV7-9|.|TRBJ1-4|16|.
CASSTNTGSTNEKLFF
TGTGCCAGCAGCACCAATACAGGGTCAACTAATGAAAAACTGTTTTTT
>TRBV25-1|.|TRBJ2-5|13|.
CASSVGTLETQYF
TGTGCCAGCAGTGTAGGGACACTAGAGACCCAGTACTTC